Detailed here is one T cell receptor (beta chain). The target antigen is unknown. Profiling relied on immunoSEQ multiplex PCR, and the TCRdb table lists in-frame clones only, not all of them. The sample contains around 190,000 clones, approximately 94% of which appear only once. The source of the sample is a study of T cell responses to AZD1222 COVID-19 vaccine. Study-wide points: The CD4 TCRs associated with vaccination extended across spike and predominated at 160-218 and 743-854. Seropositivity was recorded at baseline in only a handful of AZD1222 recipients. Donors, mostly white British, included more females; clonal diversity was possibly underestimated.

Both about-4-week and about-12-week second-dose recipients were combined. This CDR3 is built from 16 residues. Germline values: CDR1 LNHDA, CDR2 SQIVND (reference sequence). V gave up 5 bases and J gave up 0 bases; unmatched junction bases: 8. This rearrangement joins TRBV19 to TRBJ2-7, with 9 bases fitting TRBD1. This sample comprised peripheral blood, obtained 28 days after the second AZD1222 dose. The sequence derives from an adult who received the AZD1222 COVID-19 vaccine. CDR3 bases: TGTGCCAGTAGTCCTCAAGGACAGGGGAGCTCCTACGAGCAGTACTTC. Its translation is CASSPQGQGSSYEQYF.